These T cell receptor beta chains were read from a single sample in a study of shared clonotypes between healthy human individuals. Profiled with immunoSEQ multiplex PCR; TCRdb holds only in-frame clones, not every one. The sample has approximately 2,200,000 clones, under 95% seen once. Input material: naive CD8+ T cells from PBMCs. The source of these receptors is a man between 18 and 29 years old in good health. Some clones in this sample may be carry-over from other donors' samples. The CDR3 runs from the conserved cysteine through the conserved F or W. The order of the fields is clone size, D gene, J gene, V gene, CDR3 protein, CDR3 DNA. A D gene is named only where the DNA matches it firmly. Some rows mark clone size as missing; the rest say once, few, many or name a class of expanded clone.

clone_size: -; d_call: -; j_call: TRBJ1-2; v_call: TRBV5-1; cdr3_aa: CASSLDGQNYGYTF; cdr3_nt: TGCGCCAGCAGCTTGGACGGACAAAACTATGGCTACACCTTC
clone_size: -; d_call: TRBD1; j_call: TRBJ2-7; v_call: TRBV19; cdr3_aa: CASSTGTGGYEQYF; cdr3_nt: TGTGCCAGTAGTACCGGGACAGGGGGCTACGAGCAGTACTTC
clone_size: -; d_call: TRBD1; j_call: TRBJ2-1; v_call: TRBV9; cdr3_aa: CASSTWDRGNEQFF; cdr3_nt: TGTGCCAGCAGCACCTGGGACAGGGGCAATGAGCAGTTCTTC
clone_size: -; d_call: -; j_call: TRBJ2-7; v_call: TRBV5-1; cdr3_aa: CASSLARAEAISYEQYF; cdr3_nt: TGCGCCAGCAGCTTGGCCAGGGCGGAGGCGATCTCCTACGAGCAGTACTTC
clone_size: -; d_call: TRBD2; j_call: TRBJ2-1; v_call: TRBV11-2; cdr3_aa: CASSLWGGNYNEQFF; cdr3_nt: TGTGCCAGCAGCTTATGGGGGGGGAACTACAATGAGCAGTTCTTC
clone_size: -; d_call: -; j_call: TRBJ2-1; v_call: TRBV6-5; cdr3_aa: CASRTPGLLNEQFF; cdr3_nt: TGTGCCAGCAGAACACCGGGACTTCTAAATGAGCAGTTCTTC
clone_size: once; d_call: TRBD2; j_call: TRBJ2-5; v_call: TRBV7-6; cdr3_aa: CASSLTAGGRETQYF; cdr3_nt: TGTGCCAGCAGCTTAACGGCGGGGGGAAGGGAGACCCAGTACTTC
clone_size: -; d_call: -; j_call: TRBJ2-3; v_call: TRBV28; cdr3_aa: CASSFTADTQYF; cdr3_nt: TGTGCCAGCAGTTTTACGGCAGATACGCAGTATTTT
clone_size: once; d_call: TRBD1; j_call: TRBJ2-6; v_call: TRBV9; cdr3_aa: CASSDRETGNVLTF; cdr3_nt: TGTGCCAGCAGTGACAGGGAGACCGGAAACGTCCTGACTTTC
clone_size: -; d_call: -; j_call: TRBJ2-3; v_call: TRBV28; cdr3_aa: CASSRTVRGTDTQYF; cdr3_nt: TGTGCCAGCAGTCGGACCGTCCGTGGCACAGATACGCAGTATTTT
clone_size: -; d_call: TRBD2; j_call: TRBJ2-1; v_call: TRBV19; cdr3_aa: CASSISPGLAGGPRDEQFF; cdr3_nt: TGTGCCAGTAGCATTTCACCGGGACTAGCGGGAGGGCCTAGGGATGAGCAGTTCTTC
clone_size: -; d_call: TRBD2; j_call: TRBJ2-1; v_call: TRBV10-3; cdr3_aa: CASASGGTDNEQFF; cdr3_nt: TGTGCCAGCGCTAGCGGGGGGACAGACAATGAGCAGTTCTTC
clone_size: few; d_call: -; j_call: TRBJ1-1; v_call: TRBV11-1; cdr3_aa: CASSLGFLGPPEAFF; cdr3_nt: TGTGCCAGCAGCTTAGGGTTTCTCGGGCCCCCAGAAGCTTTCTTT
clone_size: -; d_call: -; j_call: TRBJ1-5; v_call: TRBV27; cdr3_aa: CASSPSPGYSNQPQHF; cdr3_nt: TGTGCCAGCAGTCCCTCCCCAGGGTATAGCAATCAGCCCCAGCATTTT
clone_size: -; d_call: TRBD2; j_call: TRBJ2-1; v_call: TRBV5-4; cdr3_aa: CASSLWREGSGEQFF; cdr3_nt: TGTGCCAGCAGCTTATGGCGGGAGGGAAGCGGTGAGCAGTTCTTC
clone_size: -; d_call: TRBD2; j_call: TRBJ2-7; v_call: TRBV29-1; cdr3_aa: CSGTSGTYEQYF; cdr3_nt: TGCAGCGGGACTAGCGGGACCTACGAGCAGTACTTC
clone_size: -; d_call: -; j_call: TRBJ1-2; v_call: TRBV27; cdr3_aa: CASSYLRDGGYTF; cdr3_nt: TGTGCCAGCAGTTACCTCAGGGACGGTGGCTACACCTTC
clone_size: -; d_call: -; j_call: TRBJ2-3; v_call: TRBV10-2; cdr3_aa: CASSESAPSSYGVDTQYF; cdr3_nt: TGCGCCAGCAGTGAGTCAGCCCCCTCTAGCTACGGAGTGGATACGCAGTATTTT
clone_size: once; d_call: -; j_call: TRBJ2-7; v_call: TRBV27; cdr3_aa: CASFVGAEQYF; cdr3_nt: TGTGCCAGCTTCGTCGGTGCCGAGCAGTACTTC
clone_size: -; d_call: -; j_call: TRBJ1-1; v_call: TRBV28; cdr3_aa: CASQLRGWTEAFF; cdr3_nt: TGTGCCAGCCAACTAAGAGGGTGGACTGAAGCTTTCTTT
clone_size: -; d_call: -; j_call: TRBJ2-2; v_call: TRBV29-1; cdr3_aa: CSVDEAGELFF; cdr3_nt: TGCAGCGTTGACGAGGCCGGGGAGCTGTTTTTT
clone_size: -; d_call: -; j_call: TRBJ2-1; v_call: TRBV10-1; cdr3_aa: CASSESTSSHEQFF; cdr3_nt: TGCGCCAGCAGTGAGTCGACAAGCTCCCATGAGCAGTTCTTC
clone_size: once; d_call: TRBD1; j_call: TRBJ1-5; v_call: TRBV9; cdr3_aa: CASSATGGNQPQHF; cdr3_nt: TGTGCCAGCAGCGCTACAGGGGGCAATCAGCCCCAGCATTTT
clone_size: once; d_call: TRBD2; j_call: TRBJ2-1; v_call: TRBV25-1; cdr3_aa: CASSLAGGYNEQFF; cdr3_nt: TGTGCCAGCAGCCTAGCGGGAGGTTACAATGAGCAGTTCTTC
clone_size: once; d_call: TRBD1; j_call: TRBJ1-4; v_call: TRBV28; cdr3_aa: CASRKRQGAREKLFF; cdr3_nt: TGTGCCAGCAGAAAAAGACAGGGGGCAAGGGAAAAACTGTTTTTT
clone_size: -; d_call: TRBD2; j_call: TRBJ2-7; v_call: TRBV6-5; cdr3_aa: CASSPSGRNSYEQYF; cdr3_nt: TGTGCCAGCAGCCCCAGCGGGAGAAACTCCTACGAGCAGTACTTC
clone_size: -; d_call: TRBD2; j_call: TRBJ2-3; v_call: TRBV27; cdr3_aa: CASRIRGTNMDTQYF; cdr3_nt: TGTGCCAGCAGAATACGCGGGACTAATATGGATACGCAGTATTTT
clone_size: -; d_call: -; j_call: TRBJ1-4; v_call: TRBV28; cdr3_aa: CASSFPGLGKLFF; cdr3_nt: TGTGCCAGCAGTTTCCCAGGGCTGGGAAAACTGTTTTTT
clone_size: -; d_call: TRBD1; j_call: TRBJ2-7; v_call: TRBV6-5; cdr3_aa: CASSGTAYEQYF; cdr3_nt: TGTGCCAGCAGCGGGACAGCCTACGAGCAGTACTTC
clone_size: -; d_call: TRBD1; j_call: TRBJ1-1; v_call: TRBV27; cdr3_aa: CASSPHNWTGEGLGEAFF; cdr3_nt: TGTGCCAGCAGTCCTCACAACTGGACAGGGGAAGGTTTGGGTGAAGCTTTCTTT
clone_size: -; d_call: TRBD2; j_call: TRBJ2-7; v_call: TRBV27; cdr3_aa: CASSSRGGFYEQYF; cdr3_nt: TGTGCCAGCAGTTCACGGGGAGGGTTCTACGAGCAGTACTTC
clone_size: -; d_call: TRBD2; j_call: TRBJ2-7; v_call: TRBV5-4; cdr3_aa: CASSLVPGGYEQYF; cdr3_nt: TGTGCCAGCAGCTTGGTACCGGGGGGCTACGAGCAGTACTTC
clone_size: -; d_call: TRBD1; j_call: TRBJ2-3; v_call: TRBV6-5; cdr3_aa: CASSSNRGGTDTQYF; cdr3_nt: TGTGCCAGCAGTTCGAACAGGGGTGGCACAGATACGCAGTATTTT
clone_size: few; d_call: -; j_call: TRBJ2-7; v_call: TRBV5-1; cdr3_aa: CASSPRQIGEQYF; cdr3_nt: TGCGCCAGCAGCCCACGACAGATTGGCGAGCAGTACTTC
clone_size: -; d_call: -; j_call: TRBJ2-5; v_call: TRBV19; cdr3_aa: CASSPGRARGMGETQYF; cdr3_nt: TGTGCCAGTAGTCCCGGTCGGGCTAGAGGGATGGGGGAGACCCAGTACTTC
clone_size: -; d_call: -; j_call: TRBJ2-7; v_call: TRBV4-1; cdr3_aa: CASSQDSGGSYEQYF; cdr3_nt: TGCGCCAGCAGCCAAGATTCAGGAGGGTCCTACGAGCAGTACTTC
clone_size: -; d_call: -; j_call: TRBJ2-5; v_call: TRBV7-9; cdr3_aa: CASSPPSSGEETQYF; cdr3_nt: TGTGCCAGCAGCCCGCCTTCCAGCGGTGAAGAGACCCAGTACTTC
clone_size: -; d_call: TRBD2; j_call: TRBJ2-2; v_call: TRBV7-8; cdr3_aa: CASSPPLAGNTGELFF; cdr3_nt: TGTGCCAGCAGCCCCCCACTAGCGGGGAACACCGGGGAGCTGTTTTTT
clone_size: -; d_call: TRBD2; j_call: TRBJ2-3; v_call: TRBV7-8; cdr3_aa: CASSQTWTSVADTQYF; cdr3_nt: TGTGCCAGCAGCCAGACCTGGACTAGCGTGGCGGATACGCAGTATTTT
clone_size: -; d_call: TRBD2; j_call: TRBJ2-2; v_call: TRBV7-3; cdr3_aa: CASSSQTSGRAGDGELFF; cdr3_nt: TGTGCCAGCAGCTCACAGACTAGCGGGAGGGCCGGGGACGGGGAGCTGTTTTTT
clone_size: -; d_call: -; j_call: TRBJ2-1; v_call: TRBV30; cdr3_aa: CALTPGERYNEQFF; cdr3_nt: TGTGCCTTGACCCCGGGAGAGAGGTACAATGAGCAGTTCTTC
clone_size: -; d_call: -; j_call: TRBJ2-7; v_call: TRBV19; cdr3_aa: CASRPGHPFYEQYF; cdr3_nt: TGTGCCAGTAGGCCGGGACACCCCTTCTACGAGCAGTACTTC
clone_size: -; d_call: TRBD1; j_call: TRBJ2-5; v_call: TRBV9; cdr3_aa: CASSATGGVETQYF; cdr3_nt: TGTGCCAGCAGCGCCACAGGGGGCGTCGAGACCCAGTACTTC
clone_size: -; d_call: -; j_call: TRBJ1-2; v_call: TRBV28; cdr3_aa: CASSEDGNYGYTF; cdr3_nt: TGTGCCAGCAGTGAGGACGGAAACTATGGCTACACCTTC
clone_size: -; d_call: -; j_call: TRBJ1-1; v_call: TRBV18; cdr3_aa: CASSPSGSMNTEAFF; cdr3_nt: TGTGCCAGCTCACCCTCGGGTTCTATGAACACTGAAGCTTTCTTT
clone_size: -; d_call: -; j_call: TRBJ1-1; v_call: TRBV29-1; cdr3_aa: CSVDLVQGEAFF; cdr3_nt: TGCAGCGTTGATCTGGTACAGGGCGAAGCTTTCTTT
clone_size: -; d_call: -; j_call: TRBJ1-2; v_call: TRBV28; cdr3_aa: CASSPADRYGYTF; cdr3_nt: TGTGCCAGCAGCCCCGCTGATCGGTATGGCTACACCTTC
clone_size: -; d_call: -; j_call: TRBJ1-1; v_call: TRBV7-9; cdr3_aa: CAGSHIENTEAFF; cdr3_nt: TGTGCCGGCAGCCACATAGAGAACACTGAAGCTTTCTTT
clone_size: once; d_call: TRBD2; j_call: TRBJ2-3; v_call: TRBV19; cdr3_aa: CASSIRTSGDTQYF; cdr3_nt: TGTGCCAGTAGTATCCGGACTAGCGGAGATACGCAGTATTTT
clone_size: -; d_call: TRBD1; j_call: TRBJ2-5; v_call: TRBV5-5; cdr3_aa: CASSLAPTDRGGETQYF; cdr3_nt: TGTGCCAGCAGCTTGGCCCCTACGGACAGGGGTGGGGAGACCCAGTACTTC
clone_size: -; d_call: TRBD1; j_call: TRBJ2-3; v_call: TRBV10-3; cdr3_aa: CAITVQGARPSTDTQYF; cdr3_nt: TGTGCCATCACCGTCCAGGGGGCCCGTCCATCCACAGATACGCAGTATTTT
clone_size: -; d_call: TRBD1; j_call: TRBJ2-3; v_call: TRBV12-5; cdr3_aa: CASGLEGQPFTDTQYF; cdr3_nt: TGTGCTAGTGGTTTAGAGGGACAGCCGTTCACAGATACGCAGTATTTT
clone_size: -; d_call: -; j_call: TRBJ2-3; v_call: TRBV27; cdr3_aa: CASSLLRSSSTDTQYF; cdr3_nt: TGTGCCAGCAGTTTACTGCGCAGCTCTAGCACAGATACGCAGTATTTT
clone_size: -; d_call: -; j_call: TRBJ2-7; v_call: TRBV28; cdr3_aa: CATGGTDNYEQYF; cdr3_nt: TGTGCCACCGGAGGGACCGACAACTACGAGCAGTACTTC
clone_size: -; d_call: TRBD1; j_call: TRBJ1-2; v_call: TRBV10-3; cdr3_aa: CAISESDRTQGAFGYTF; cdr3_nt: TGTGCCATCAGTGAGTCGGACAGGACGCAGGGGGCTTTTGGCTACACCTTC
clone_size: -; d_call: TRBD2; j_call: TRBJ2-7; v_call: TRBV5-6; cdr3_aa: CASTPGSGSSGQYF; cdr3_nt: TGTGCCAGCACCCCGGGTAGCGGGAGCTCCGGGCAGTACTTC